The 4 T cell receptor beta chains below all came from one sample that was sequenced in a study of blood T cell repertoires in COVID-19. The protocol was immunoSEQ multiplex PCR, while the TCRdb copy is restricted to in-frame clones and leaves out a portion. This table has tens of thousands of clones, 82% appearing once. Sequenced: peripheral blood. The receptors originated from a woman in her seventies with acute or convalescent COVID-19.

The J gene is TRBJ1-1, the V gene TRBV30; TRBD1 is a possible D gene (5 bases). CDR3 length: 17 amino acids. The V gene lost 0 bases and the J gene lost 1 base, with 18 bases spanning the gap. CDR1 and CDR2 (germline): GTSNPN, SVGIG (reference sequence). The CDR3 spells CAWSVLFIGGANTEAFF. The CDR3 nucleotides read TGTGCCTGGAGTGTACTTTTCATCGGTGGGGCGAACACTGAAGCTTTCTTT.

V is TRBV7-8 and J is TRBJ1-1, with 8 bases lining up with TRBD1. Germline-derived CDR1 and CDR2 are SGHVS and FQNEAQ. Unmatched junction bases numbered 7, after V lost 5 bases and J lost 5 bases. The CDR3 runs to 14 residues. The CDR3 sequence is CASSRDRIRTEAFF. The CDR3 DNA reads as TGTGCCAGCAGCCGGGACAGGATCAGGACTGAAGCTTTCTTT.

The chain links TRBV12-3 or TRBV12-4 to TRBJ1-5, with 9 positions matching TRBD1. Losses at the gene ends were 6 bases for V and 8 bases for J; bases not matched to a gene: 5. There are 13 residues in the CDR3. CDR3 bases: TGTGCCAGCAGATCCGGACAGGGGAAGCCCCAGCATTTT. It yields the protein CASRSGQGKPQHF.

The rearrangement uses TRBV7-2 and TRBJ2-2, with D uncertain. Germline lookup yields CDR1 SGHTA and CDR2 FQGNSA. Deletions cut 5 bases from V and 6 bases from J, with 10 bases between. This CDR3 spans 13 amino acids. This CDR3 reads CASSPVRSGELFF. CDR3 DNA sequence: TGTGCCAGCAGCCCCGTTCGGTCCGGGGAGCTGTTTTTT.